The next 21 T cell receptor beta chains were all read from a single sample in a study of cytomegalovirus exposure and HLA in healthy donors. The study ran its PCR with 60 Vbeta and 13 Jbeta primers. The protocol was immunoSEQ multiplex PCR, while the TCRdb copy is restricted to in-frame clones and leaves out a portion. The table records about 170,000 clones, around four fifths of them present only once. The sequencing input was PBMCs. The receptor set was obtained from a girl between 5 and 17 years old in good health and CMV-seropositive.

The chain combines TRBV6-1 with TRBJ2-1; D unresolved. Trimming took off 4 bases at V and 4 bases at J, with 14 bases between the two ends. The length of the CDR3 is 15 residues. Germline V gene data show CDR1 as MNHNS and CDR2 as SASEGT. CDR3 DNA: TGTGCCAGCAGTGCGATTAAGAGACAATACAATGAGCAGTTCTTC. Its protein is CASSAIKRQYNEQFF.

The gene calls are TRBV18 and TRBJ2-1; no firm D call. The CDR3 is 15 residues long. Per the germline V gene, CDR1 is KGHSH and CDR2 is LQKENI. Trimming took 3 bases from V and 0 from J, leaving 9 bases between them. The CDR3 coding sequence is TGTGCCAGCTCACCCTACGCTAGCTCCTACAATGAGCAGTTCTTC. This translates into CASSPYASSYNEQFF.

J is TRBJ1-1 and V is TRBV27, with D possibly being TRBD1 (5 bases). V lost 8 bases and J 1 base, leaving 8 bases between the germline ends. Germline V CDR1 and CDR2: MNHEY, SMNVEV (reference sequence). This CDR3 region has 12 residues. Here the CDR3 reads CASRQGNTEAFF. For the CDR3, the DNA is TGTGCCAGCCGCCAGGGGAACACTGAAGCTTTCTTT.

This clone came up once. The chain couples TRBV19 to TRBJ1-2; 7 bases are shared with TRBD1. J was trimmed by 4 bases and V by 1 base; bases with no gene match: 6. The germline V gene encodes CDR1 LNHDA and CDR2 SQIVND (reference sequence). This CDR3 region has 15 residues. The CDR3 DNA reads TGTGCCAGTAGTATAGGGGACAGTGGTATCTATGGCTACACCTTC. It yields the protein CASSIGDSGIYGYTF.

This chain uses TRBV7-9 with TRBJ2-1, with 11 bases identical to TRBD2. Germline V CDR1 and CDR2: SEHNR, FQNEAQ (reference sequence). With V trimmed by 4 bases and J by 8 bases, 7 bases remained unmatched. There are 15 residues in the CDR3. CDR3 coding DNA: TGTGCCAGCAGCTCTAGCGGGGGGTTATTAGATGAGCAGTTCTTC. Translating it yields CASSSSGGLLDEQFF.

The rearrangement links TRBV6-1 to TRBJ1-4; 11 bases map to TRBD1. From germline, CDR1 is MNHNS and CDR2 SASEGT. The ends lost 8 bases at V and 6 bases at J; junction bases unmatched: 5. There are 14 residues in the CDR3. The CDR3 sequence: CASLPGQGDEKLFF. CDR3 nucleotides: TGTGCCAGCTTACCGGGACAGGGGGATGAAAAACTGTTTTTT.

The chain combines TRBV6-1 with TRBJ1-1; 10 positions match TRBD1. The CDR3 covers 14 residues. V was clipped by 5 bases and J by 4 bases; unmatched bases: 4. The germline V gene has CDR1 MNHNS and CDR2 SASEGT. CDR3 amino acids: CASSTRTGGTEAFF. CDR3 in DNA: TGTGCCAGCAGTACACGGACAGGGGGCACTGAAGCTTTCTTT.

This clone was seen just once. Relative to the germline gene, one junction end is altered; a read error may explain this. V and J are TRBV2 and TRBJ1-2, with a possible D match to TRBD1 (5 bases). CDR1 is SNHLY and CDR2 is FYNNEI in the germline V gene. The CDR3 length is 14 residues. In nucleotides, the CDR3 is TGTGCCAGCAGCCCTGACAGAGGCAGCTATGACTACACCTTC. It encodes CASSPDRGSYDYTF.

The chain combines TRBV29-1 with TRBJ1-1; D is perhaps TRBD1 (5 bases). Germline assignment: CDR1 SQVTM and CDR2 ANQGSEA. V lost 0 bases to trimming and J lost 4 bases, with 12 bases between them. The CDR3 covers 14 residues. The CDR3 spells CSVEDKSGGTEAFF. The DNA for the CDR3 is TGCAGCGTTGAAGACAAGTCGGGGGGCACTGAAGCTTTCTTT.

V and J are TRBV9 and TRBJ2-6, with D hard to call. Germline CDR1 and CDR2: SGDLS and YYNGEE. Between the trimmed V and J ends, which lost 0 bases and 0 bases, there was a span of 4 bases. The CDR3 sequence is 15 residues long. CDR3 sequence: CASSVASSGANVLTF. CDR3 nucleotide sequence: TGTGCCAGCAGCGTAGCTAGCTCTGGGGCCAACGTCCTGACTTTC.

The chain combines TRBV18 with TRBJ1-1, with 8 bases identical to TRBD1. The ends lost 6 bases at V and 1 base at J; junction bases unmatched: 7. From germline, CDR1 is KGHSH and CDR2 LQKENI. The CDR3 length is 15 residues. This CDR3 is CASSPTTGANTEAFF. The CDR3 DNA reads TGTGCCAGCTCCCCGACGACAGGGGCGAACACTGAAGCTTTCTTT.

This chain connects TRBV4-2 to TRBJ1-6, with 7 bases matching TRBD1. Germline V lookup: CDR1 LGHNA, CDR2 YNFKEQ. The V and J ends lost 3 bases and 5 bases, in that order; junction bases with no gene match: 4. The CDR3 spans 15 residues. This CDR3 reads CASSHLDRDNSPLHF. Written as DNA, the CDR3 is TGTGCCAGCAGCCATCTCGACAGGGATAATTCACCCCTCCACTTT.

This clone was detected only a few times. The CDR3 spells CASSSDRGLNQPQHF. The CDR3 DNA is TGTGCCAGCAGCTCGGACAGGGGTCTCAATCAGCCCCAGCATTTT. This chain uses TRBV5-8 with TRBJ1-5; 9 bases are a match to TRBD1. Germline CDR1 reads SGHTS; CDR2 reads YDEGEE. With V trimmed by 3 bases and J by 3 bases, 4 bases remained unmatched. The CDR3 length is 15 residues. Using reference TRBV5-8 and TRBJ1-5 for the parts outside the CDR3, the full variable domain is EAGVTQSPTHLIKTRGQQATLRCSPISGHTSVYWYQQALGLGLQFLLWYDEGEERNRGNFPPRFSGRQFPNYSSELNVNALELEDSALYLCASSSDRGLNQPQHFGDGTRLSIL.

The rearrangement links TRBV30 to TRBJ1-1; no clear D. This CDR3 is 16 amino acids long. V lost 2 bases and J 8 bases, leaving 24 bases between the germline ends. CDR1 and CDR2 from the germline V gene are GTSNPN and SVGIG (reference sequence). The CDR3 loop is CAWSRAGGPTQAEAFF. In nucleotides, the CDR3 is TGTGCCTGGAGTCGGGCCGGAGGTCCTACTCAAGCGGAAGCTTTCTTT.

V and J are TRBV2 and TRBJ1-4, with 7 bases aligning to TRBD1. Germline V gene data show CDR1 as SNHLY and CDR2 as FYNNEI. This CDR3 has 14 residues. Unmatched junction bases numbered 6, after V lost 6 bases and J lost 5 bases. Here the CDR3 reads CASRDRRSNEKLFF. Here the CDR3 DNA reads TGTGCCAGCAGGGACAGGCGATCAAATGAAAAACTGTTTTTT.

The rearrangement joins TRBV2 to TRBJ2-1, with 10 bases fitting TRBD1. The CDR3 totals 13 residues. V trimming: 7 bases; J trimming: 6 bases; junction bases outside the gene matches: 3. CDR1 SNHLY and CDR2 FYNNEI come from the germline V gene. The CDR3 coding sequence is TGTGCCAGCAAGGACAGGGGGACCAATGAGCAGTTCTTC. It translates to CASKDRGTNEQFF.

This rearrangement joins TRBV6-5 to TRBJ2-1; tentative D call: TRBD2 (5 bases). Trimming took off 4 bases at V and 0 bases at J, with 13 bases between the two ends. Germline CDR1 and CDR2: MNHEY and SVGAGI. This CDR3 is 16 amino acids long. The CDR3 nucleotides are TGTGCCAGCAGTTTGACGAGCGAGGGCTCCTACAATGAGCAGTTCTTC. Its translation: CASSLTSEGSYNEQFF.

This sequence joins TRBV27 and TRBJ2-1, with a possible D match to TRBD2 (5 bases). V lost 10 bases, J lost 8 bases, and 12 bases lay in between. This CDR3 region has 11 residues. Germline V lookup: CDR1 MNHEY, CDR2 SMNVEV (reference sequence). The CDR3 nucleotides read TGTGCCACCTCGAACGGGGATGAGCAGTTCTTC. This sequence encodes CATSNGDEQFF.

This chain joins TRBV7-2 and TRBJ1-5; the D gene is possibly TRBD1 (5 bases). CDR1 is SGHTA, CDR2 FQGNSA, per germline. The V gene lost 0 bases and the J gene lost 0 bases, with 18 bases spanning the gap. The CDR3 contains 19 residues. CDR3 DNA: TGTGCCAGCAGCTTAGCCTTCCGTGTGGGGCAATATAGCAATCAGCCCCAGCATTTT. Protein product: CASSLAFRVGQYSNQPQHF.

The V gene is TRBV18, the J gene TRBJ2-3; weak D call: TRBD1 (5 bases). The CDR3 runs 14 residues. V lost 5 bases and J lost 1, with 10 bases in between. Germline CDR1 is KGHSH and CDR2 is LQKENI. CDR3 coding DNA: TGTGCCAGCTCAGCGCTACAGGGCACAGATACGCAGTATTTT. It specifies CASSALQGTDTQYF.

V is TRBV6-5 and J is TRBJ1-5; D unresolved. Trimming took off 0 bases at V and 7 bases at J, with 7 bases between the two ends. This CDR3 comprises 13 residues. CDR1 is MNHEY, CDR2 SVGAGI, per germline. This chain's CDR3 is CASSYSPGQPQHF. The CDR3, as DNA: TGTGCCAGCAGTTACTCGCCTGGCCAGCCCCAGCATTTT.